This T cell receptor (beta chain) appears in the sequencing data of a study of OX40 agonist ivuxolimab in advanced cancers. Background on the study: Ivuxolimab is a fully human IgG2 antibody that activates OX40 (CD134).

Study-level results: Partial responders receiving 0.1-3.0 mg/kg showed among the lowest clonal expansion.

It was autoimmune disease history or systemic immunosuppression that excluded patients. Blood specimens came from baseline, cycle 4 day 1, and cycle 7 day 1. Only in-frame clones appear in the TCRdb table, and some are missing; sequencing was by immunoSEQ multiplex PCR. This sample has roughly 70,000 clones, with about 88% found just once. The CDR3 length is 13 residues. With respect to this clone: Its target is unknown.

The chain has TRBV21-1 and TRBJ2-7. TRBV21-1 is reported as a pseudogene. The TCR originated in an adult with an advanced solid tumor such as melanoma, head and neck, liver or kidney cancer. Sequenced here: CD4+ or CD8+ T cells sorted from blood, sampled in a trial of the OX40 agonist ivuxolimab. The chain's CDR3 is CASSKGRGYEQYF. CDR3 nucleotide sequence: TGTGCCAGCAGCAAAGGGAGGGGGTACGAGCAGTACTTC.